This T cell receptor beta chain was observed in a study of cytomegalovirus exposure and HLA in healthy donors. Turning to the study itself: A data release that came early held approximately 85 million unique TCRs from HLA-typed donors. Overall study results and limits: The productive fraction for most TCR beta V segments was about 87% or about 30% in an earlier analysis.

A remark on this clone: The antigen remains unidentified.

The PCR employed 60 Vbeta primers together with 13 Jbeta primers. The data were produced by immunoSEQ multiplex PCR, yet TCRdb's version contains in-frame clones alone and is incomplete. The sample contains a few hundred thousand clones, around 77% of which appear only once. With 2 bases removed from V and 3 bases from J, the gap between germline ends came to 17 bases. Looked up from germline, CDR1 is MNHNY and CDR2 is SVGAGI (reference sequence). The CDR3 extends over 16 amino acids. The chain carries TRBV6-6 and TRBJ2-7, with TRBD2 as a possible D gene (6 bases). The sequenced sample was PBMCs. The source of this sequence is a woman between 25 and 40 years old in good health and CMV-seronegative. The CDR3 region has the DNA TGTGCCAGCAGTTACCTCACCCCCGGGACTGTCTACGAGCAGTACTTC. Protein product: CASSYLTPGTVYEQYF.